This T cell receptor beta chain was obtained from a study of shared clonotypes between healthy human individuals. Study-level information: A couple of women and three men aged 18 to 49 served as donors. The plates for each donor numbered three CD4 naive, three CD4 memory, two CD8 naive and one CD8 memory. Whole-study results and caveats: Represented genetic and exposure-history diversity was restricted by having few donors.

On this clone itself: Its specificity is unknown.

From germline, CDR1 is SGDLS and CDR2 YYNGEE. The CDR3 has 17 amino acids. V gave up 0 bases and J gave up 1 base, with 13 bases separating them. The data were produced by immunoSEQ multiplex PCR, yet TCRdb's version contains in-frame clones alone and is incomplete. The repertoire holds a few million clones, with roughly 95% as singletons. The specimen was naive CD4+ T cells sorted from blood. Subset given: CD45RA+ positively selected. The V call is TRBV9, the J call TRBJ2-2; D unclear. This TCR was recovered from a man aged 18 to 35 in good health. The CDR3 reads CASSVDLWRMNTGELFF. The CDR3, as DNA: TGTGCCAGCAGCGTAGATTTGTGGAGAATGAACACCGGGGAGCTGTTTTTT. Complete variable domain (other parts from reference TRBV9 and TRBJ2-2): DSGVTQTPKHLITATGQRVTLRCSPRSGDLSVYWYQQSLDQGLQFLIQYYNGEERAKGNILERFSAQQFPDLHSELNLSSLELGDSALYFCASSVDLWRMNTGELFFGEGSRLTVL.